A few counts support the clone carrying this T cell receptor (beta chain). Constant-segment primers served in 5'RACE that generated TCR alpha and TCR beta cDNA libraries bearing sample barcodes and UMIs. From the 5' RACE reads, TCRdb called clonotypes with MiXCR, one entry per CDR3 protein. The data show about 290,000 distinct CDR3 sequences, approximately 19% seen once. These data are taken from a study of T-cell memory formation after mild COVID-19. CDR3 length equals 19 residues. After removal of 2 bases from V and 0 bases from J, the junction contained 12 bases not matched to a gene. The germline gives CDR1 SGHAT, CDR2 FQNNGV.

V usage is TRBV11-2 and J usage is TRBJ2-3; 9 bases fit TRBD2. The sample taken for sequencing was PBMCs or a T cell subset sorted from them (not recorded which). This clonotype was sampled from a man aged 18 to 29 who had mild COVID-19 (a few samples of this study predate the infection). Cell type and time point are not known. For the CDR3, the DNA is TGTGCCAGCAGCTTACCCTCACCCCTAGCGGGGACTAGCACAGATACGCAGTATTTT. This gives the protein CASSLPSPLAGTSTDTQYF.